Shown below are 13 T cell receptor beta chains from a single sample sequenced in a study of tumor and adjacent non-tumor tissue in lung cancer. The template was RNA from unsorted bulk tissue. The library came from three nested PCR rounds adapted from ARM-PCR protocols. A single record per CDR3 protein comes from TCRdb applying MiXCR to the multiplex PCR reads. This table has about 82,000 distinct CDR3 sequences, around four fifths appearing once. Sequenced: lung tumor tissue. These TCRs come from a woman between 45 and 65 years old with non-small cell lung cancer.

As to this clonotype: Germline is not matched at one junction end, which may reflect a read error. The rearrangement links TRBV6-5 to TRBJ2-7, with TRBD2 matching 8 bases. The length of the CDR3 is 14 residues. The germline V gene has CDR1 MNHEY and CDR2 SVGAGI. CDR3 amino acids: CASKGLAGPYDQYF. The DNA for the CDR3 is TGTGCCAGCAAAGGACTAGCAGGACCCTACGACCAGTACTTC.

Concerning this clonotype: One end of the junction varies from germline; a read error may be responsible. The V call is TRBV6-2 or TRBV6-3, the J call TRBJ2-2; tentatively, D is TRBD1 or TRBD2 (5 bases each). Looked up from germline, CDR1 is MNHEY and CDR2 is SVGEGT. This CDR3 is built from 16 residues. CDR3 DNA: TGTGCCATCAGTCGCCTTGGACACACGCTAACCGGGGTGCTGTTTTTT. It specifies CAISRLGHTLTGVLFF.

The table lists this clonotype with a few counts. Being one base from a much bigger clone, this may be a read error. V is TRBV5-8 and J is TRBJ2-3; no clear D. The length of the CDR3 is 15 residues. Trimming left V 2 bases short and J 3 bases short, with 13 bases between. CDR1 and CDR2 from the germline V gene are SGHTS and YDEGEE. CDR3 sequence (DNA): TGTGCCAGCAGCTTCGGGCCAGAGTTGACAGATACGCAGTATTTT. Its protein is CASSFGPELTDTQYF.

This clonotype was seen just once. Germline and junction disagree at one end, which may indicate a read error. The chain is built from TRBV10-2 and TRBJ2-1; TRBD2 matches 13 bases. The CDR3 has 16 residues. In germline, CDR1 is WSHSY, CDR2 SAAADI. CDR3 region: CVSSESGTSGMNEEFF. The CDR3, as DNA: TGCGTCAGCAGTGAGTCGGGGACTAGCGGGATGAATGAGGAGTTCTTC.

This clonotype was seen only a few times. A much larger clone differs by one base, so this may be a read error. It is likely a read error, because the conserved phenylalanine at the end of the CDR3 is missing. The chain recombines TRBV5-4 with TRBJ1-2; D is uncertain. V shed 4 bases and J shed 10 bases, with 14 bases lying between them. This CDR3 has 12 amino acids. CDR1 and CDR2 from the germline V gene are SGHNT and YYREEE (reference sequence). This CDR3 is CASSKDFDDYTL. The CDR3 bases are TGTGCCAGCAGCAAGGACTTTGATGACTACACCCTC.

By sample share, this clonotype is large. The chain uses TRBV11-2 and TRBJ2-1; possible D gene TRBD2, 6 bases. V was pared by 3 bases and J by 9 bases, with 12 bases between. This CDR3 contains 13 residues. Per the germline V gene, CDR1 is SGHAT and CDR2 is FQNNGV. The CDR3 is CASSLEGYGEQFF. CDR3 sequence (DNA): TGTGCCAGCAGCTTGGAGGGATACGGTGAGCAGTTCTTC.

For this clonotype: The CDR3 does not end in the conserved phenylalanine or tryptophan, so this is likely a read error. The V gene is TRBV10-1, the J gene TRBJ2-2, with 8 bases lining up with TRBD1. The CDR3 has 13 amino acids. Germline V gene lookup returns CDR1 WNHNN and CDR2 SYGVQD (reference sequence). The chain's CDR3 is CDSRGQGVGELFL. In DNA form, the CDR3 reads TGCGACAGCAGAGGACAGGGCGTCGGGGAGCTGTTTCTT.

Note on this clonotype: The junction departs from the called germline gene at one end, perhaps through a read error. The genes are TRBV6-5 and TRBJ2-6; D remains unclear. The germline V gene has CDR1 MNHEY and CDR2 SVGAGI. The CDR3 consists of 17 residues. CDR3 nucleotides: TGTGCCAGCAGTATCCCTTTTTGGAACTCTGGGGTCAACGTCCTGACTTTC. This codes for CASSIPFWNSGVNVLTF.

Notes on this clonotype: Its ends do not fully match the called genes, so a read error is possible. The chain employs TRBV6-2 or TRBV6-3 and TRBJ2-1, with 9 bases lining up with TRBD2. The germline CDR1 and CDR2 sequences are MNHEY and SVGEGT. The CDR3 is 14 residues long. The CDR3: CTSRYGGRGNEQFF. The CDR3 bases are TGTACCAGCAGATACGGCGGGAGGGGGAATGAGCAGTTCTTC.

On this clonotype: The germline gene is not matched at one end of the junction; a read error may be the cause. The chain uses TRBV6-5 and TRBJ1-2; 7 nucleotides align to TRBD1. The CDR3 contains 15 residues. Germline V gene sequence: CDR1 MNHEY, CDR2 SVGAGI. CDR3 bases: TGTGCCAGTAGTTACGCCGGGACAGCTTTTCATGGCTACGCCTTC. Translating it yields CASSYAGTAFHGYAF.

About this clonotype itself: It is likely a read error, because the conserved phenylalanine at the end of the CDR3 is missing. This chain uses TRBV20-1 with TRBJ2-7; D ambiguous. The CDR3 is made up of 15 amino acids. Trimming cost V 0 bases and J 3 bases, with 15 bases left between them. Germline V lookup: CDR1 DFQATT, CDR2 SNEGSKA (reference sequence). The CDR3 loop is CSARDLTWAFYEQYL. CDR3 in DNA: TGCAGTGCTAGAGACCTGACATGGGCCTTCTACGAGCAGTACCTC.

This clonotype came up a few times. This may be a read error: a much more frequent sequence differs by one nucleotide. The rearrangement links TRBV5-1 to TRBJ2-1, with 7 bases that match TRBD2. The CDR3 loop spans 16 amino acids. Germline V CDR1 and CDR2: SGHRS, YFSETQ. With V trimmed by 0 bases and J by 0 bases, 3 bases remained unmatched. CDR3 residues: CASSLGGGSSYNEQFF. Written as DNA, the CDR3 is TGCGCCAGCAGCTTGGGGGGAGGGTCCTCCTACAATGAGCAGTTCTTC.

Concerning this clonotype: As the CDR3 is not closed by the conserved phenylalanine or tryptophan, this likely results from a read error. CDR3 nucleotides: TGCAGCGTCGCGAGGTCGGGCGTGCAGTACTTA. Amino acid sequence: CSVARSGVQYL. This chain links TRBV29-1 with TRBJ2-7; D gene unclear. The CDR3 covers 11 residues. V gave up 6 bases and J gave up 9 bases, with 15 bases separating them. Germline values: CDR1 SQVTM, CDR2 ANQGSEA.